The 5 T cell receptor beta chains in this list originate from one sample, sequenced in a study of blood T cells in healthy people across ages. It was with a sample-barcoded 5' primer and a J-beta primer mix that a second PCR of roughly 7 to 11 cycles was run. TCRdb passed the 5' RACE reads through MiXCR, listing each CDR3 protein once. The table has about 800,000 distinct CDR3 sequences, 25% seen once. The same specimen was also included in a second study, on T cells of mothers and their children.

Material: blood. The receptors were sampled from a boy aged 5-17 years in good health.

This clonotype was counted a few times. Without the conserved terminal phenylalanine or tryptophan, this CDR3 likely stems from a read error. The chain carries TRBV5-6 and TRBJ1-4, with D hard to call. The germline V gene has CDR1 SGHDT and CDR2 YYEEEE. There are 14 residues in the CDR3. V shed 2 bases and J shed 5 bases, with 10 bases lying between them. The CDR3 is CASSFGSVNEKLFC. The CDR3 nucleotides read TGTGCCAGCAGCTTCGGGTCAGTGAATGAAAAACTGTTTTGT.

This clonotype was seen a handful of times. The chain carries TRBV10-3 and TRBJ1-4; possibly TRBD1 for D (5 bases). The CDR3 spans 15 residues. Trimming took 6 bases from V and 7 from J, leaving 18 bases between them. CDR1 and CDR2 from the germline V gene are ENHRY and SYGVKD. The CDR3 loop reads CAISPGPTEGEKLFF. CDR3 coding DNA: TGTGCCATCAGCCCGGGACCGACGGAGGGTGAAAAACTGTTTTTT.

A few counts support this clonotype. V and J are TRBV3-1 and TRBJ1-2; a possible D gene is TRBD1 (5 bases). The V gene lost 0 bases and the J gene lost 3 bases, with 14 bases spanning the gap. The CDR3 runs to 16 residues. Germline assignment: CDR1 LGHDT and CDR2 YNNKEL (reference sequence). The CDR3 here is CASSQDGEGLDYGYTF. CDR3 DNA sequence: TGTGCCAGCAGCCAAGATGGGGAGGGGTTGGACTATGGCTACACCTTC.

This clonotype was picked up a small number of times. As DNA, the CDR3 is TGCGCCAGCAGCCAATGGGGCGGGGGCACTGAAGCTTTCTTT. This encodes CASSQWGGGTEAFF. The chain couples TRBV4-3 to TRBJ1-1, with a possible D match to TRBD1 (5 bases). V was cut by 2 bases and J by 4 bases, with 11 bases left in between. The CDR3 sequence is 14 residues long. CDR1 is LGHNA and CDR2 is YSLEER in the germline V gene.

This clonotype was counted between two and nine times. At one of its ends the junction is not consistent with the germline gene, which may arise from a read error. This rearrangement joins TRBV3-1 to TRBJ2-5, with D possibly matching TRBD1 (5 bases). Germline CDR1 LGHDT, CDR2 YNNKEL (reference sequence). The CDR3 has 16 amino acids. The CDR3 region has the DNA TGTGCCAGCAGCTCCCGAGATTCCCAGGGCCAAGAGACCCGGTACTTC. As protein: CASSSRDSQGQETRYF.